This T cell receptor beta chain was captured in a study of blood T cell repertoires in COVID-19. For the study at large: Some COVID-19 samples were acute and others convalescent; all came from the United States, Italy and Spain. The cDNA or gDNA used as material had been derived from T cells, B-cell-depleted T cells, or PBMCs.

Original processing methods: Estimation of nucleated cell counts relied on the amplification of reference gene primers. Assay: immunoSEQ multiplex PCR; the TCRdb copy retains only in-frame clones and omits some. V and J calls and clone size are as listed in that table; D and trimming were resolved from the DNA. The sample shows just under 45,000 clones, approximately 89% of them seen only once. Sequencing input: peripheral blood. The TCR was taken from a woman aged 35 to 49 with acute or convalescent COVID-19.

For the CDR3, the DNA is TGTGCCAGTAGTATAGCCGGACAGGGGGTCCAGCCCCAGCATTTT. The encoded protein is CASSIAGQGVQPQHF. The chain uses TRBV19 and TRBJ1-5; TRBD1 matches 10 bases. V was pared by 1 base and J by 7 bases, with 4 bases of the junction left unmatched. The V gene's germline CDR1 is LNHDA and CDR2 SQIVND (reference sequence). The CDR3 sequence is 15 residues long.